This T cell receptor beta chain was observed in a study of blood T cell repertoires in COVID-19. This CDR3 has 14 residues. V shed 4 bases, J shed 2 bases, and the junction held 2 bases outside the gene matches. CDR1 SGHRS and CDR2 YFSETQ come from the germline V gene. In the study's own analysis: Researchers report that nucleated cell counts were estimated from reference gene primer amplification. Clones were sequenced by immunoSEQ multiplex PCR, and TCRdb holds only the in-frame ones, with some missing. That table furnishes V, J and clone size, whereas the DNA furnished D and trimming. The sample records over 85,000 clones, about 86% being singletons.

The genes are TRBV5-1 and TRBJ2-7, with 11 bases lining up with TRBD1. The TCR originated in a human donor in a cohort sampled during active COVID-19. Specimen: peripheral blood. The CDR3 loop is CASSRGQGAYEQYF. In nucleotides, the CDR3 is TGCGCCAGCAGCCGGGGACAGGGGGCCTACGAGCAGTACTTC.